The 20 T cell receptor beta chains below come from one sample, sequenced in a study of blood T cells in healthy people across ages. Through a sample-barcoded 5' primer and a J-beta primer mix, a second PCR was run for roughly 6 to 11 cycles. From the 5' RACE reads, TCRdb called clonotypes with MiXCR, one entry per CDR3 protein. The repertoire holds some 1.8 million distinct CDR3 sequences, with more than 35% as singletons. Sequencing used blood. The receptor set was obtained from a human donor in good health.

The chain has TRBV7-2 and TRBJ2-3, with D possibly being TRBD1 (5 bases). Trimming removed 1 base from V and 0 bases from J, with 11 bases in between. The CDR3 has 16 amino acids. CDR1 and CDR2 from the germline V gene are SGHTA and FQGNSA. CDR3 amino acids: CASSLVGRASTDTQYF. CDR3 DNA: TGTGCCAGCAGCTTAGTGGGCAGGGCTAGCACAGATACGCAGTATTTT.

Regarding this clonotype: A much more abundant neighbour one base away suggests this may be a read error. The rearrangement links TRBV7-6 to TRBJ1-5; D gene ambiguous. Germline assignment: CDR1 SGHVS and CDR2 FNYEAQ. The CDR3 runs to 14 residues. Written as DNA, the CDR3 is TGTGTCAGCAGCTCACTAGGGTTAGCACAGCCCCAGCATTTT. This translates into CVSSSLGLAQPQHF.

The rearrangement links TRBV19 to TRBJ1-5; 8 bases align to TRBD1. Trimming took 8 bases from V and 2 from J; bases not matched to a gene: 5. The CDR3 has 14 residues. The V gene's germline CDR1 is LNHDA and CDR2 SQIVND (reference sequence). The chain's CDR3 is CASGYRGGNQPQHF. The CDR3 coding sequence is TGTGCCAGTGGCTACAGGGGGGGCAATCAGCCCCAGCATTTT. The full variable domain, its missing parts supplied by reference TRBV19 and TRBJ1-5, is DGGITQSPKYLFRKEGQNVTLSCEQNLNHDAMYWYRQDPGQGLRLIYYSQIVNDFQKGDIAEGYSVSREKKESFPLTVTSAQKNPTAFYLCASGYRGGNQPQHFGDGTRLSIL.

This clonotype was seen a few times. The gene calls are TRBV4-3 and TRBJ2-1, with D maybe TRBD1 (6 bases). The CDR3 loop spans 13 amino acids. With 3 bases removed from V and 8 bases from J, the gap between germline ends came to 11 bases. The germline V gene has CDR1 LGHNA and CDR2 YSLEER. The CDR3 nucleotides are TGCGCCAGCAGCCACTCCGACAGGTATGAGCAGTTCTTC. Translating gives CASSHSDRYEQFF.

The chain combines TRBV7-8 with TRBJ2-1, with 9 bases matching TRBD2. CDR1 and CDR2 (germline): SGHVS, FQNEAQ. This CDR3 spans 18 amino acids. Trimming at V came to 1 base and at J to 0 bases, leaving 7 bases not matched to a gene. CDR3 protein: CASSLVSGGGGSYNEQFF. The CDR3 nucleotides read TGTGCCAGCAGCTTAGTGTCGGGCGGGGGGGGCTCCTACAATGAGCAGTTCTTC.

This chain connects TRBV29-1 to TRBJ2-5; tentatively, D is TRBD1 or TRBD2 (5 bases each). V was clipped by 6 bases and J by 0 bases, with 14 bases between them. The CDR3 runs to 14 residues. Germline V CDR1 and CDR2: SQVTM, ANQGSEA. This chain's CDR3 is CSVARLGDQETQYF. The CDR3 coding sequence is TGCAGCGTCGCGAGATTGGGGGACCAAGAGACCCAGTACTTC.

The rearrangement uses TRBV11-2 and TRBJ2-7, with D tentatively TRBD1 (5 bases). Germline V gives CDR1 SGHAT, CDR2 FQNNGV. This CDR3 region has 14 residues. V shed 1 base and J shed 4 bases, with 11 bases lying between them. This chain's CDR3 is CASSLGAGQYEQYF. The DNA for the CDR3 is TGTGCCAGCAGCTTAGGGGCAGGGCAATACGAGCAGTACTTC.

This chain links TRBV6-2 or TRBV6-3 with TRBJ2-5; TRBD2 matches 8 bases. Germline V gene lookup returns CDR1 MNHEY and CDR2 SVGEGT. V was clipped by 8 bases and J by 1 base; unmatched bases: 9. CDR3 length equals 15 residues. DNA of the CDR3: TGTGCCAGCGGCCCCCGGGGGGGCCCCCAAGAGACCCAGTACTTC. This encodes CASGPRGGPQETQYF.

This chain connects TRBV7-9 to TRBJ2-5, with 9 bases that match TRBD2. The better agreement between TRBJ2-7 and the DNA end casts doubt on the J call. The germline V gene encodes CDR1 SEHNR and CDR2 FQNEAQ (reference sequence). The CDR3 totals 19 residues. CDR3 sequence (DNA): TGTGCCAGCAGCCCCAGGGCCACTTCGTTTGCGGGGGGGCCTCGCGAGCAGTACTTC. Its protein product is CASSPRATSFAGGPREQYF.

The rearrangement links TRBV12-3 or TRBV12-4 to TRBJ1-2, with a possible D match to TRBD1 (5 bases). The CDR3 is 14 residues long. V was shortened by 7 bases and J by 7 bases, with 19 bases between the two germline ends. The CDR3 spells CASTQRVGVGGYTF. CDR3 nucleotide sequence: TGTGCCAGCACCCAACGGGTAGGGGTTGGTGGCTACACCTTC.

This clonotype has only a few counts. The chain employs TRBV18 and TRBJ2-7; a possible D gene is TRBD2 (6 bases). The V gene lost 4 bases and the J gene lost 6 bases, with 13 bases spanning the gap. This CDR3 contains 13 residues. Germline lookup yields CDR1 KGHSH and CDR2 LQKENI. CDR3 coding DNA: TGTGCCAGCTCACTGACATGGGGGGTCGAGCAGTACTTC. Translation gives CASSLTWGVEQYF.

This chain links TRBV29-1 with TRBJ2-2; D gene unclear. The CDR3 runs 14 residues. CDR1 and CDR2 from the germline V gene are SQVTM and ANQGSEA. V was trimmed by 7 bases and J by 4 bases, leaving 16 bases between them. CDR3 residues: CSAHGPPGTGELFF. The DNA for the CDR3 is TGCAGCGCTCATGGGCCTCCCGGCACCGGGGAGCTGTTTTTT.

The sample holds a few counts of this clonotype. A read error may produce the germline difference seen at one junction end. The chain has TRBV10-3 and TRBJ2-6, with 7 bases lining up with TRBD1. The CDR3 is made up of 15 amino acids. Germline V gene data show CDR1 as ENHRY and CDR2 as SYGVKD. CDR3 region: CAIGQVNSGASVLTF. The CDR3, as DNA: TGTGCCATCGGACAGGTCAACTCTGGGGCCAGCGTCCTGACTTTC.

The chain carries TRBV6-4 and TRBJ2-1; no definite D call. This CDR3 spans 15 amino acids. Germline assignment: CDR1 MRHNA and CDR2 SNTAGT. The V and J ends lost 5 bases and 5 bases respectively, with 16 bases between them. The chain's CDR3 is CASSWLQSPNNEQFF. For the CDR3, the DNA is TGTGCCAGCAGTTGGTTACAGAGCCCAAACAATGAGCAGTTCTTC.

V is TRBV6-2 or TRBV6-3 and J is TRBJ2-7; a weak D match, TRBD2 (5 bases). Germline-derived CDR1 and CDR2 are MNHEY and SVGEGT. The V gene lost 6 bases and the J gene lost 0 bases, with 12 bases spanning the gap. CDR3 length equals 14 residues. CDR3: CASRRVESSYEQYF. The CDR3 coding sequence is TGTGCCAGCAGGAGGGTGGAAAGCTCCTACGAGCAGTACTTC.

The CDR3 sequence is CASSTRTSGSYNEQYF. The CDR3 nucleotides are TGTGCCAGTAGTACCCGGACTAGCGGGAGCTACAATGAGCAGTACTTC. The rearrangement links TRBV19 to TRBJ2-7; 13 bases map to TRBD2. J lost 7 bases, V lost 4 bases, and 10 bases had no gene match. CDR1 and CDR2 (germline): LNHDA, SQIVND (reference sequence). This CDR3 has 16 amino acids.

V usage is TRBV5-1 and J usage is TRBJ2-5, with 8 bases matching TRBD2. This CDR3 has 15 amino acids. Germline CDR1 SGHRS, CDR2 YFSETQ. The ends lost 3 bases at V and 5 bases at J; junction bases unmatched: 9. CDR3 sequence (DNA): TGCGCCAGCAGCTGGACCCGGGGGGGGAGCGAGACCCAGTACTTC. Translation: CASSWTRGGSETQYF.

This chain joins TRBV10-3 and TRBJ2-1, with D perhaps assigned TRBD1 or TRBD2 (5 bases each). Germline CDR1 is ENHRY and CDR2 is SYGVKD. This CDR3 contains 17 residues. V was clipped by 3 bases and J by 6 bases, with 21 bases between them. The CDR3 DNA reads as TGTGCCATCAGTGAAAGATCGCAGGTGGGGGTGAGCAATGAGCAGTTCTTC. Its protein product is CAISERSQVGVSNEQFF.

The rearrangement uses TRBV10-3 and TRBJ2-5; 7 nucleotides match TRBD2. Germline CDR1 is ENHRY and CDR2 is SYGVKD. V was pared by 10 bases and J by 1 base, with 6 bases of the junction left unmatched. CDR3 length: 13 residues. The CDR3 reads CATRGDLQETQYF. The CDR3 bases are TGTGCCACCCGGGGGGACCTCCAAGAGACCCAGTACTTC.

V and J are TRBV24-1 and TRBJ2-2; perhaps TRBD2 as D (6 bases). V shed 6 bases and J shed 3 bases, with 13 bases lying between them. The CDR3 is 15 amino acids. Germline V gene lookup returns CDR1 KGHDR and CDR2 SFDVKD. In DNA form, the CDR3 reads TGTGCCACCAGTCTCCCCGGGGGTGACACCGGGGAGCTGTTTTTT. Translated, it gives CATSLPGGDTGELFF.